This T cell receptor (beta chain) was observed in a study of Ad26.COV2.S vaccination and SARS-CoV-2 variants. Overall study context: Donor allocation was to the COV1001 Ad26.COV2.S trial arm. Intramuscularly, Ad26.COV2.S was given either once or twice, 56 days apart.

Germline CDR1 and CDR2: MDHEN and SYDVKM. The V gene lost 7 bases and the J gene lost 9 bases, with 25 bases spanning the gap. The CDR3 is made up of 16 amino acids. Treatment given: around 19 received Ad26.COV2.S at low or high dose, single or two shots; 5 received placebo; per-sample allocation not given. Following the first vaccine or placebo injection, samples were taken on day 63. Study conclusions and caveats: Post-vaccination breadth of spike-specific CD8+ and CD4+ T cell responses was reportedly substantial.

Note on this clone: Its antigen is undetermined.

Profiled with immunoSEQ multiplex PCR; TCRdb holds only in-frame clones, not every one. Here the sample spans about 380,000 clones, about 80% being singletons. The sequence derives from a person aged 18-60 years who received the Ad26.COV2.S COVID-19 vaccine or a placebo. The V gene is TRBV28, the J gene TRBJ1-3; weak D call: TRBD1 (5 bases). The source was peripheral blood, collected in a trial of Ad26.COV2.S vaccine versus placebo. Here the CDR3 DNA reads TGTGCCAGCACCTTGTGGCCGGGGCACTCCACGGGCACCATATATTTT. Its translation: CASTLWPGHSTGTIYF.